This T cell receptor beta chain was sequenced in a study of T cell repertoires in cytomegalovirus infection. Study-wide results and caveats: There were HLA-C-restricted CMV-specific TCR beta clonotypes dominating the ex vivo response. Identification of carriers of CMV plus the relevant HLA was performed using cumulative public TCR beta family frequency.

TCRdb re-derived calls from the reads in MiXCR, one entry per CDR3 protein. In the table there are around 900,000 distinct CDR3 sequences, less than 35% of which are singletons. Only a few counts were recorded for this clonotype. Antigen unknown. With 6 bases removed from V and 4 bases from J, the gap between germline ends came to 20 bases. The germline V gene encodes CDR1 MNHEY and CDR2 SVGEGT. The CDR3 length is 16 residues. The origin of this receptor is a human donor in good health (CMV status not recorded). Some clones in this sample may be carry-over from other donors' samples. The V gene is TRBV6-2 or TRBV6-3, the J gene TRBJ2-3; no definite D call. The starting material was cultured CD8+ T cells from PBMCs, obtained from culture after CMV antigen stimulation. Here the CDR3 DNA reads TGTGCCAGCAGCAACTTTACACGCCCTGGACCAGATACGCAGTATTTT. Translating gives CASSNFTRPGPDTQYF.